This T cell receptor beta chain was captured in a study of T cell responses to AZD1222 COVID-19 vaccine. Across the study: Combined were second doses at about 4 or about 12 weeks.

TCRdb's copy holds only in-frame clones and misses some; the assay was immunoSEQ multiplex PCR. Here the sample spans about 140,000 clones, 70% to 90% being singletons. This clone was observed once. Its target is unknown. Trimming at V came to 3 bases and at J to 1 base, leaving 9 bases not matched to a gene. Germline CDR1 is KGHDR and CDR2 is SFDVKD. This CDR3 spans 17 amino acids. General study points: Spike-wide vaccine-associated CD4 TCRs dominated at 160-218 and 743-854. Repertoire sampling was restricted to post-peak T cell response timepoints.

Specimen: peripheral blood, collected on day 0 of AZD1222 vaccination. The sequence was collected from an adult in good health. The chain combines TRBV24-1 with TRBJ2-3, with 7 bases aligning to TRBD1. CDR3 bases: TGTGCCACCAGTGATCCGGCAACAGGGGATGGCACAGATACGCAGTATTTT. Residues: CATSDPATGDGTDTQYF.